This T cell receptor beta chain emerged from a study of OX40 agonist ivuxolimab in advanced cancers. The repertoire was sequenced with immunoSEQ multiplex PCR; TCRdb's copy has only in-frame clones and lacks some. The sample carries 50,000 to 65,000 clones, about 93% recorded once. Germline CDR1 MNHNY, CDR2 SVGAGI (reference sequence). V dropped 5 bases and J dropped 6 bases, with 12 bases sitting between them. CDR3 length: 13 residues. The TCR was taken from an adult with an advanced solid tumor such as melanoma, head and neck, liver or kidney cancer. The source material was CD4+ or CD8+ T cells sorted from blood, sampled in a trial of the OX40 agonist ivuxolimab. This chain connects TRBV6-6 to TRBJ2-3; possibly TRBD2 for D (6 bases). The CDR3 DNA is TGTGCCAGCAGTCGCTCCCTAGCGGATACGCAGTATTTT. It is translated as CASSRSLADTQYF.